The clone carrying this T cell receptor beta chain was detected once. Its matching antigen is unknown. The sample belongs to a study of T cell repertoires in cytomegalovirus infection. At the level of the study: From public TCR beta signatures came an indication of both CMV infection and matching HLA type. Study-wide results and limits: In two of eight donors, the top clonotype was HLA-C-restricted CMV-specific.

MiXCR was run by TCRdb on the reads, yielding one entry per CDR3 protein. This sample yields 680,000 or so distinct CDR3 sequences, of which roughly 36% are seen a single time; around 2.8% belongs to the top ten. This CDR3 has 14 residues. V was clipped by 3 bases and J by 2 bases, with 10 bases between them. Per the germline V gene, CDR1 is SGHVS and CDR2 is FQNEAQ. The TCR sequence derives from a human donor in good health (CMV status not recorded). Some clones in this sample may be carry-over from other donors' samples. The chain recombines TRBV7-8 with TRBJ1-1, with D possibly matching TRBD1 (6 bases). Sequenced sample: PBMCs. CDR3 sequence (DNA): TGTGCCAGCAGCTTCTGGGACATAAACACTGAAGCTTTCTTT. Translated: CASSFWDINTEAFF.